This T cell receptor beta chain came from a study of T cell repertoires in cytomegalovirus infection. Study context: CMV infection and matching HLA type were both indicated by public TCR beta signatures.

Study findings and constraints: Cumulative public TCR beta family frequency identified carriers of CMV plus the relevant HLA. In two of eight donors, the top clonotype was HLA-C-restricted CMV-specific.

Turning to this clonotype: Its antigen remains unidentified.

The CDR3 covers 12 residues. Per germline, CDR1 SGDLS and CDR2 YYNGEE. V gave up 4 bases and J gave up 8 bases, with 12 bases separating them. TCRdb re-called the reads through MiXCR, storing one row per CDR3 protein. This sample carries roughly 920,000 distinct CDR3 sequences, approximately 32% of them seen once, and the ten largest clones take about an eighth. The sequenced sample was cultured CD8+ T cells from PBMCs, obtained from culture after CMV antigen stimulation. This clonotype was obtained from a human donor in good health (CMV status not recorded). Some clones in this sample may be carry-over from other donors' samples. The V call is TRBV9, the J call TRBJ1-1; D remains ambiguous. CDR3 in amino acids: CASSPPNWEAFF. The CDR3 DNA reads as TGTGCCAGCAGCCCCCCTAATTGGGAAGCTTTCTTT. The complete variable domain, with remaining parts taken from reference TRBV9 and TRBJ1-1, reads DSGVTQTPKHLITATGQRVTLRCSPRSGDLSVYWYQQSLDQGLQFLIQYYNGEERAKGNILERFSAQQFPDLHSELNLSSLELGDSALYFCASSPPNWEAFFGQGTRLTVV.